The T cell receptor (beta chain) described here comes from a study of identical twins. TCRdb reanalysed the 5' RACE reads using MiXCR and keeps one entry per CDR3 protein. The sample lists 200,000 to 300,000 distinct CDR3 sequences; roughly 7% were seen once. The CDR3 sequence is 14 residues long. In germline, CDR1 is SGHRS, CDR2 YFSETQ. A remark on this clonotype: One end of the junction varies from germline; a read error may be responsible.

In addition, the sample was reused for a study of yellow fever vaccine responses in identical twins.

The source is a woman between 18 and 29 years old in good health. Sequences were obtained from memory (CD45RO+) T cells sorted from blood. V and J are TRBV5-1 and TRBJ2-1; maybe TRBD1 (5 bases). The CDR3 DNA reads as TGCGCCAGCAAGGGGCTCATCTCCCACAATGAGCAGTTCTTC. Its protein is CASKGLISHNEQFF.